Each of the 9 T cell receptor beta chains below was sequenced from the same sample in a study of CD8 T cells in ankylosing spondylitis. General study points: Eight highly homologous variants formed a TCR beta motif that appeared characteristic of ankylosing spondylitis blood.

TCRdb re-called the 5' RACE reads with MiXCR, one entry per CDR3 protein. The table includes around 770,000 distinct CDR3 sequences, roughly 10% detected once. The antigens of these receptors remain unknown. Source material: blood, either unsorted or a sorted T cell fraction (not recorded which). These TCRs come from a male donor with ankylosing spondylitis.

The rearrangement links TRBV5-6 to TRBJ2-4, with D perhaps given as TRBD1 or TRBD2 (5 bases each). CDR3 length: 14 residues. Between the trimmed V and J ends, which lost 1 base and 8 bases, there was a span of 13 bases. Germline values: CDR1 SGHDT, CDR2 YYEEEE. The CDR3 loop reads CASSLSGATDIQYF. In DNA, the CDR3 is TGTGCCAGCAGCTTGTCCGGGGCAACGGACATTCAGTACTTC.

CDR3 region: CASSLSRTRGYEQYF. DNA for the CDR3: TGTGCCAGCAGCTTATCCAGAACTCGGGGCTACGAGCAGTACTTC. The rearrangement joins TRBV7-2 to TRBJ2-7; maybe TRBD2 (5 bases). Germline loops: CDR1 SGHTA, CDR2 FQGNSA. This CDR3 has 15 residues. Trimming took off 2 bases at V and 3 bases at J, with 14 bases between the two ends.

The chain uses TRBV20-1 and TRBJ1-5; 8 positions agree with TRBD1. V gave up 7 bases and J gave up 2 bases; unmatched junction bases: 7. Germline CDR1 reads DFQATT; CDR2 reads SNEGSKA (reference sequence). The CDR3 consists of 14 residues. The CDR3 region has the DNA TGCAGTGTTGTCCCGGGACAGGGCAATCAGCCCCAGCATTTT. Protein product: CSVVPGQGNQPQHF.

This clonotype came up a few times. The chain employs TRBV5-1 and TRBJ2-1, with 8 bases aligning to TRBD2. CDR3 length: 13 amino acids. V lost 6 bases and J lost 8; bases outside the gene matches: 7. The germline V gene encodes CDR1 SGHRS and CDR2 YFSETQ. CDR3 sequence (DNA): TGCGCCAGCACCCCGGGAGGGGTGGATGAGCAGTTCTTC. Translating gives CASTPGGVDEQFF.

This clonotype has just a few counts. J is TRBJ2-7 and V is TRBV4-1; 9 bases are shared with TRBD1. This CDR3 is built from 15 residues. Trimming removed 5 bases from V and 3 bases from J; junction bases left unmatched: 8. Germline V gene lookup returns CDR1 MGHRA and CDR2 YSYEKL. The CDR3 DNA follows: TGCGCCAGCAGCGCAGCTCGACAGGGGGACTACGAGCAGTACTTC. Translating gives CASSAARQGDYEQYF.

In its sample, this clonotype was seen a few times. The DNA for the CDR3 is TGCGCCAGCACCTGGGGGGCGACAGGGGCCTCCTACAATGAGCAGTTCTTC. Protein: CASTWGATGASYNEQFF. The rearrangement uses TRBV5-1 and TRBJ2-1, with TRBD1 matching 8 bases. Per germline, CDR1 SGHRS and CDR2 YFSETQ. CDR3 size: 17 residues. Trimming cost V 6 bases and J 0 bases; bases outside gene matches: 11.

The CDR3 region has the DNA TGCGCCAGCAGCACCAACCCTAGCGGGCTCACAGATACGCAGTATTTT. It yields the protein CASSTNPSGLTDTQYF. The chain employs TRBV5-1 and TRBJ2-3; TRBD2 aligns across 8 bases. Trimming at V came to 4 bases and at J to 2 bases, leaving 9 bases not matched to a gene. Germline CDR1 and CDR2: SGHRS and YFSETQ. The length of the CDR3 is 16 residues.

In its sample, this clonotype was seen a few times. This chain connects TRBV15 to TRBJ2-1, with TRBD1 matching over 10 bases. This CDR3 has 13 residues. CDR1 and CDR2 from the germline V gene are LNHNV and YYDKDF (reference sequence). V shed 6 bases, J shed 8 bases, and the junction held 4 bases outside the gene matches. This CDR3 is CATRATGGDEQFF. The DNA for the CDR3 is TGTGCCACCAGAGCGACAGGGGGCGATGAGCAGTTCTTC.

The chain combines TRBV20-1 with TRBJ1-5; D possibly corresponds to TRBD1 (5 bases). Germline CDR1 is DFQATT and CDR2 is SNEGSKA (reference sequence). V was cut by 4 bases and J by 7 bases, with 14 bases left in between. The CDR3 length is 13 residues. CDR3 protein: CSATEGLGQPQHF. CDR3 nucleotide sequence: TGCAGTGCTACCGAGGGGTTAGGGCAGCCCCAGCATTTT.